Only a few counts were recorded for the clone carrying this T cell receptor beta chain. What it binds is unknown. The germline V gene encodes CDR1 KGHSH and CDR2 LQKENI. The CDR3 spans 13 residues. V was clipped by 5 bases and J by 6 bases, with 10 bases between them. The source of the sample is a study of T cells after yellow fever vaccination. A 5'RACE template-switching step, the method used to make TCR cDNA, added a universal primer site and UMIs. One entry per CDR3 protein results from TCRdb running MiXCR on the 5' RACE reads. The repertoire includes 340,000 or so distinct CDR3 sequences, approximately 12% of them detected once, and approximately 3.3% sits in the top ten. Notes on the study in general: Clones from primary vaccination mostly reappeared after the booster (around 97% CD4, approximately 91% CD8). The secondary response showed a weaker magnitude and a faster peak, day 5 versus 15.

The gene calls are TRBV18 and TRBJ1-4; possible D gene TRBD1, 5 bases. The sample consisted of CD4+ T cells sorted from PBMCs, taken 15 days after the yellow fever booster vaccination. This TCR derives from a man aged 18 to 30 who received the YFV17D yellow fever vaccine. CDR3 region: CASSAAGDEKLFF. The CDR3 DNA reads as TGTGCCAGCTCAGCCGCGGGGGATGAAAAACTGTTTTTT.